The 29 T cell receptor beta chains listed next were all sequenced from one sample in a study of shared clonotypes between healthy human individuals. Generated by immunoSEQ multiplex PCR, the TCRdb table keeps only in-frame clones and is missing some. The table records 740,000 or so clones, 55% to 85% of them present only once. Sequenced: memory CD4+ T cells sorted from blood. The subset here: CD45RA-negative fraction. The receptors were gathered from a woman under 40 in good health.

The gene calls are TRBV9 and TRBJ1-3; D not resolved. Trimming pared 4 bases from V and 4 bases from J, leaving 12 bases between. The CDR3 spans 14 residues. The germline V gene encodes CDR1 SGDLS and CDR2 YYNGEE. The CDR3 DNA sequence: TGTGCCAGCAGCATATCCCTTTCAGGAAACACCATATATTTT. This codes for CASSISLSGNTIYF.

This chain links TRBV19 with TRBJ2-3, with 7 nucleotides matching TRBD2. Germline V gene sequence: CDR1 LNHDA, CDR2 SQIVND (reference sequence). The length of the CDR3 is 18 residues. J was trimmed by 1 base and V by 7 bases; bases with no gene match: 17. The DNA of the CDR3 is TGTGCCAGTAAAACCGGGACCAGCGGGATTGGCGGCACAGATACGCAGTATTTT. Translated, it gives CASKTGTSGIGGTDTQYF.

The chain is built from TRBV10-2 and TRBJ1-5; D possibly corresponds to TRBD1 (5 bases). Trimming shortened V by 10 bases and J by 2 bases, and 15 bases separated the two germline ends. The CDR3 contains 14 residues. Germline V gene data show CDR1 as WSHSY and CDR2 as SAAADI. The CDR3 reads CATDLQGGNQPQHF. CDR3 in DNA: TGCGCCACCGACCTCCAGGGTGGCAATCAGCCCCAGCATTTT.

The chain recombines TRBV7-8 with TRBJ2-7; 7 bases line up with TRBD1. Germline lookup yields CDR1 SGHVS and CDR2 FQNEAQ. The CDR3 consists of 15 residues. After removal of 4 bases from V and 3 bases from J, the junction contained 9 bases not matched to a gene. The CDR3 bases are TGTGCCAGCAGCTCGGACAGGCAGGTAGTCTACGAGCAGTACTTC. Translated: CASSSDRQVVYEQYF. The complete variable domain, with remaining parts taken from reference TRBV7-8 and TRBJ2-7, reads GAGVSQSPRYKVAKRGQDVALRCDPISGHVSLFWYQQALGQGPEFLTYFQNEAQLDKSGLPSDRFFAERPEGSVSTLKIQRTQQEDSAVYLCASSSDRQVVYEQYFGPGTRLTVT.

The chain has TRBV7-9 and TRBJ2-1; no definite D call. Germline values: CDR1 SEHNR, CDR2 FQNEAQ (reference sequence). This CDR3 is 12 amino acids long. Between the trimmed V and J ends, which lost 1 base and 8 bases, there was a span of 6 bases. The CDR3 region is CASSLGVYEQFF. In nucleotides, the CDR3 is TGTGCCAGCAGCTTAGGAGTCTATGAGCAGTTCTTC.

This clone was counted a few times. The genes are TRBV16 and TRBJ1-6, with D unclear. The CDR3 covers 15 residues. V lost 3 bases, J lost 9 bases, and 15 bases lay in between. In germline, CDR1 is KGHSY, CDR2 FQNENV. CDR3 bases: TGTGCCAGCAGCCACGGCGGCCCCAACCCTTCACCCCTCCACTTT. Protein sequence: CASSHGGPNPSPLHF.

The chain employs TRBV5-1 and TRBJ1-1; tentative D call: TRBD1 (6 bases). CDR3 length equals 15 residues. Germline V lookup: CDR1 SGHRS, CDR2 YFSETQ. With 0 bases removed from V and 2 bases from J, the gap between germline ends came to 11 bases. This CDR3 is CASSLAGDRNTEAFF. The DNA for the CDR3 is TGCGCCAGCAGCTTGGCAGGGGATAGAAACACTGAAGCTTTCTTT.

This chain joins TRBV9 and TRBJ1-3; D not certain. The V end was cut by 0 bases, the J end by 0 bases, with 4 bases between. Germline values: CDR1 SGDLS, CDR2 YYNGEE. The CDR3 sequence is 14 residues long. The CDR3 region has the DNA TGTGCCAGCAGCGTAGTTCTCTCTGGAAACACCATATATTTT. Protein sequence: CASSVVLSGNTIYF.

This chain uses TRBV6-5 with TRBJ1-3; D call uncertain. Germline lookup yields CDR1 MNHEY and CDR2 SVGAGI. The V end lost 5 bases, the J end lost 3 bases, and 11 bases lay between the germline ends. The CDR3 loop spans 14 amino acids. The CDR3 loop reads CASSPGGVGNTIYF. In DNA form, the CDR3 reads TGTGCCAGCAGTCCCGGCGGGGTTGGAAACACCATATATTTT.

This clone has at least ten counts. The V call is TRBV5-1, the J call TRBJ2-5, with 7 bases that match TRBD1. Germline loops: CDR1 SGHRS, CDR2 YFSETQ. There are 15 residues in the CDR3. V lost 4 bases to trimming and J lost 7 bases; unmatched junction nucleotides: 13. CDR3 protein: CASSPSDRDTGTQYF. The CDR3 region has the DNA TGCGCCAGCAGCCCATCTGACAGGGACACAGGGACCCAGTACTTC.

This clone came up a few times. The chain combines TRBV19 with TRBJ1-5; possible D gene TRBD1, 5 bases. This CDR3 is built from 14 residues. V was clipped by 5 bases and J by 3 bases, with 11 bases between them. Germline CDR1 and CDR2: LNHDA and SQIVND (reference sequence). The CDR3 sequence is CASSPDRTNQPQHF. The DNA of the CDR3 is TGTGCCAGTAGTCCAGACAGAACCAATCAGCCCCAGCATTTT.

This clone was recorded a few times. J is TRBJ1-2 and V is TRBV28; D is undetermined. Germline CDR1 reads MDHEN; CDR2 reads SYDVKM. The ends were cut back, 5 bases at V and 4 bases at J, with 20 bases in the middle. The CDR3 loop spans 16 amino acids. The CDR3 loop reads CASSPIGGATSYGYTF. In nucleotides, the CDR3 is TGTGCCAGCAGTCCTATCGGCGGCGCGACCTCCTATGGCTACACCTTC.

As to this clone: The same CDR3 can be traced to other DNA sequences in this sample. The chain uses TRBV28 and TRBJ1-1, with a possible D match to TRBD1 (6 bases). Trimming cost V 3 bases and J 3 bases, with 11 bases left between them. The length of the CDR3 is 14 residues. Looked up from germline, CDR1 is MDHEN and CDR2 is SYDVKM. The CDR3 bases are TGTGCCAGCAGTTTGGGGAGGGGGGACACTGAAGCTTTCTTT. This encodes CASSLGRGDTEAFF.

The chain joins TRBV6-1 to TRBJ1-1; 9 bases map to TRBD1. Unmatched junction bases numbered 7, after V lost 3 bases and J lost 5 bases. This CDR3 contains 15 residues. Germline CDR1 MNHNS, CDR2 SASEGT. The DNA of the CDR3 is TGTGCCAGCAGTGATAAGACAGGGGGGAGAACTGAAGCTTTCTTT. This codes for CASSDKTGGRTEAFF.

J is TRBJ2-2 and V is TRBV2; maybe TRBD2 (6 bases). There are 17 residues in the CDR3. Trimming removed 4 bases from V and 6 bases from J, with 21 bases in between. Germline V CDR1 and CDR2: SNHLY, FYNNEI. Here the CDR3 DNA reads TGTGCCAGCAGTGGAGGTCCCTGGGCAGGGAGGTCCGGGGAGCTGTTTTTT. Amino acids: CASSGGPWAGRSGELFF.

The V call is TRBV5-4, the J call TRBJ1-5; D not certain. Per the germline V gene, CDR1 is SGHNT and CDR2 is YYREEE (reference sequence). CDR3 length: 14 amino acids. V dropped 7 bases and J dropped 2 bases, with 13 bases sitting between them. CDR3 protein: CASRSRQRNQPQHF. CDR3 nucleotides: TGTGCCAGCCGATCTAGACAACGCAATCAGCCCCAGCATTTT.

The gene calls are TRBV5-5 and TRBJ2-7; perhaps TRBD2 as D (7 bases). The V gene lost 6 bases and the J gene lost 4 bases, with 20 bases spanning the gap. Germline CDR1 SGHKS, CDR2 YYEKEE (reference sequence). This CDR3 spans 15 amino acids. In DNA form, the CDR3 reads TGTGCCAGCAACCTAGGCCCAGGGGAGGGTTACGAGCAGTACTTC. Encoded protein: CASNLGPGEGYEQYF.

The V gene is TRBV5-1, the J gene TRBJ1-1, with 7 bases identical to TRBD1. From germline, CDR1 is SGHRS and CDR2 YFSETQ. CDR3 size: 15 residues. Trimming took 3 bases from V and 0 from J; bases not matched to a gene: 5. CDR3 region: CASSWGDSVNTEAFF. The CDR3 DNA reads TGCGCCAGCAGCTGGGGGGACAGCGTGAACACTGAAGCTTTCTTT. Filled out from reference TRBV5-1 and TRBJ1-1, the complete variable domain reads KAGVTQTPRYLIKTRGQQVTLSCSPISGHRSVSWYQQTPGQGLQFLFEYFSETQRNKGNFPGRFSGRQFSNSRSEMNVSTLELGDSALYLCASSWGDSVNTEAFFGQGTRLTVV.

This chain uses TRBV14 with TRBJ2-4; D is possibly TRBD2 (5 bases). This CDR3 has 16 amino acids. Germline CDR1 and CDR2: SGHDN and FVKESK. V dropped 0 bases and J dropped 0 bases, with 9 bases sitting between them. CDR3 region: CASSQDGGQAKNIQYF. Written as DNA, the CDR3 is TGTGCCAGCAGCCAAGATGGCGGGCAAGCCAAAAACATTCAGTACTTC. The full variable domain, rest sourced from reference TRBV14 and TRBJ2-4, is EAGVTQFPSHSVIEKGQTVTLRCDPISGHDNLYWYRRVMGKEIKFLLHFVKESKQDESGMPNNRFLAERTGGTYSTLKVQPAELEDSGVYFCASSQDGGQAKNIQYFGAGTRLSVL.

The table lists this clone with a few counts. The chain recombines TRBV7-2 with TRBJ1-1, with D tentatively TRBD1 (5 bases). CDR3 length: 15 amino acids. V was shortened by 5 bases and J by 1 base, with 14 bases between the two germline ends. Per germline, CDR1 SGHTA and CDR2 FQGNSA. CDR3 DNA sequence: TGTGCCAGCAGCATCTCCGGGACGCGGAACACTGAAGCTTTCTTT. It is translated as CASSISGTRNTEAFF.

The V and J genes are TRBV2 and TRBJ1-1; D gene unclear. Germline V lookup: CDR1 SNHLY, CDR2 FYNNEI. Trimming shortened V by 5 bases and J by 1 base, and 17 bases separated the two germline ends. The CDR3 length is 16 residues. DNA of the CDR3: TGTGCCAGCAGTTTGCCTCGTAGCGGAGCGAACACTGAAGCTTTCTTT. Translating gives CASSLPRSGANTEAFF.

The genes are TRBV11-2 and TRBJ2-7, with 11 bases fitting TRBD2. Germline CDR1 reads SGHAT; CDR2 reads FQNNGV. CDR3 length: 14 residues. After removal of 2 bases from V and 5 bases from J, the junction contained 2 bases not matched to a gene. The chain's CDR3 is CASSLTSGSHEQYF. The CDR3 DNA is TGTGCCAGCAGCTTAACTAGCGGGAGCCACGAGCAGTACTTC.

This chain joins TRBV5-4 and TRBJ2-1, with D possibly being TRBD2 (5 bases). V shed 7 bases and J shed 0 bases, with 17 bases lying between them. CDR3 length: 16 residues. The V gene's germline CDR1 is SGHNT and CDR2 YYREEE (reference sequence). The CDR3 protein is CASSGLSLSSYNEQFF. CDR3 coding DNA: TGTGCCAGCTCCGGACTGTCCCTGAGCTCCTACAATGAGCAGTTCTTC.

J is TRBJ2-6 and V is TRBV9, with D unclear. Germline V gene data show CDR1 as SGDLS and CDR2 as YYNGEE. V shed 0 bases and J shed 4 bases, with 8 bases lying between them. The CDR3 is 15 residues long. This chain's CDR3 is CASSVGGPGANVLTF. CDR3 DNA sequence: TGTGCCAGCAGCGTAGGAGGACCCGGGGCCAACGTCCTGACTTTC.

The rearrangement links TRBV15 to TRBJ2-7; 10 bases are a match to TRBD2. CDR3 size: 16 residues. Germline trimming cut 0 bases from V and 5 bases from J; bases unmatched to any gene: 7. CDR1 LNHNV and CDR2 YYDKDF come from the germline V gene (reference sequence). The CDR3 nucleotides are TGTGCCACCAGCAGAGAACGGTCTAGCGGGAGTGACGAGCAGTACTTC. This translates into CATSRERSSGSDEQYF.

The CDR3 DNA follows: TGTGCCAGCAGCCTTAGCGGGAGGGTTACCTACGAGCAGTACTTC. It specifies CASSLSGRVTYEQYF. The chain is built from TRBV5-6 and TRBJ2-7; the match to TRBD2 covers 11 bases. The germline gives CDR1 SGHDT, CDR2 YYEEEE. This CDR3 region has 15 residues. The V and J ends lost 4 bases and 2 bases, in that order; junction bases with no gene match: 5.

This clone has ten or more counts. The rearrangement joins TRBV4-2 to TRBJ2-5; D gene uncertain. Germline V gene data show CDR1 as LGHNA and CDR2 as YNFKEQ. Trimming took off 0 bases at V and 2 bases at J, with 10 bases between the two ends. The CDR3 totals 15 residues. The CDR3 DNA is TGTGCCAGCAGCCAAGAGGGCCGTGATCAAGAGACCCAGTACTTC. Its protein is CASSQEGRDQETQYF.

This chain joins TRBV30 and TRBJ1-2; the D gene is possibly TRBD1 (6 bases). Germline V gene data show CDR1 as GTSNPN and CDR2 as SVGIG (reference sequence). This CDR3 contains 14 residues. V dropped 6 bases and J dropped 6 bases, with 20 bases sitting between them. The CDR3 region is CACPPQGRVNGYTF. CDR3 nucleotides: TGTGCCTGCCCCCCCCAGGGGCGCGTGAATGGCTACACCTTC. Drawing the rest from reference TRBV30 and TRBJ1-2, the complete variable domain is SQTIHQWPATLVQPVGSPLSLECTVEGTSNPNLYWYRQAAGRGLQLLFYSVGIGQISSEVPQNLSASRPQDRQFILSSKKLLLSDSGFYLCACPPQGRVNGYTFGSGTRLTVV.

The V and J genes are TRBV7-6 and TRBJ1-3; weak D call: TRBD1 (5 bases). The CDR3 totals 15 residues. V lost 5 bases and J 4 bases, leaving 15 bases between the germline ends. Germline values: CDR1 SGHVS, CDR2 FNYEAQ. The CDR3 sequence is CASSTRTRRGNTIYF. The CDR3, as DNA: TGTGCCAGCAGCACTCGGACACGGAGAGGAAACACCATATATTTT.